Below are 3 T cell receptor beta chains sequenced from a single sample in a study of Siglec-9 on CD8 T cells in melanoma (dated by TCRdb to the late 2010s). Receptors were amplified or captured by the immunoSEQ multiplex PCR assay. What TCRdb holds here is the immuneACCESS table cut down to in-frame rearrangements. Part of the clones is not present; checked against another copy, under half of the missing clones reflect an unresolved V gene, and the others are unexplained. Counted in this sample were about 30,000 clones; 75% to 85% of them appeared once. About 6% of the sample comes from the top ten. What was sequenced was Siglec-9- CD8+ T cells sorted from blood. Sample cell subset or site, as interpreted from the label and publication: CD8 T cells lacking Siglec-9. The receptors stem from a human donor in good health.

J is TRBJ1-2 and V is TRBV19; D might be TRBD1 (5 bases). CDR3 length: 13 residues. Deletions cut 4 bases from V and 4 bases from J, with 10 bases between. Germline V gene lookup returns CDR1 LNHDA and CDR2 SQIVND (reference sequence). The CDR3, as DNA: TGTGCCAGTAGTACCTATGACAGCTATGGCTACACCTTC. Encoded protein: CASSTYDSYGYTF. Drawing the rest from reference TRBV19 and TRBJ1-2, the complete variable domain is DGGITQSPKYLFRKEGQNVTLSCEQNLNHDAMYWYRQDPGQGLRLIYYSQIVNDFQKGDIAEGYSVSREKKESFPLTVTSAQKNPTAFYLCASSTYDSYGYTFGSGTRLTVV.

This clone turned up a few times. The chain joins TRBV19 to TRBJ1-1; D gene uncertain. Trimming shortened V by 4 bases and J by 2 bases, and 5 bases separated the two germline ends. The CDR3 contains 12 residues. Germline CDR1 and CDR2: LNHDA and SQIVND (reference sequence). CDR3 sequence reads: CASSTLNTEAFF. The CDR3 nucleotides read TGTGCCAGTAGTACCCTCAACACTGAAGCTTTCTTT.

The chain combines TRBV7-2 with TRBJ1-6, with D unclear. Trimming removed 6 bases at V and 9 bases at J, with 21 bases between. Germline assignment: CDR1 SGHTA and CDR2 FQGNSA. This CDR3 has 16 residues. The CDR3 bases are TGTGCCAGCAGACCGAGGACCCGAGACCGAAGTTCACCCCTCCACTTT. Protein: CASRPRTRDRSSPLHF.